This T cell receptor (beta chain) was recorded in a study of Graves' ophthalmopathy and Graves' hyperthyroidism. Study-wide results and caveats: Sensitivity of around 85% and specificity of approximately 81% were achieved when a 13-signature model separated ophthalmopathy from stable hyperthyroidism.

The CDR3 runs 14 residues. Trimming left V 8 bases short and J 4 bases short, with 14 bases between. Scientists amplified the TCR beta CDR3 regions from RNA transcripts. The first round was an RT-PCR with HTBI primers, and the second round was a multiplex PCR. In TCRdb, the multiplex PCR reads were re-called with MiXCR into one record per CDR3 protein. The table shows some 410,000 distinct CDR3 sequences, with roughly 21% occurring only once. This clonotype has ten or more counts. Its target is unknown. V and J are TRBV12-3 or TRBV12-4 and TRBJ2-2; D is tentatively TRBD1 or TRBD2 (5 bases each). The TCR comes from a woman between 18 and 29 years old with stable Graves' hyperthyroidism. Sequenced input: peripheral blood. CDR3 sequence (DNA): TGTGCCAGCGCTGGGGGAGTTGGCACCGGGGAGCTGTTTTTT. Its translation: CASAGGVGTGELFF.